This passage covers 9 T cell receptor beta chains from one sample sequenced in a study of T cell responses to AZD1222 COVID-19 vaccine. This table comes from immunoSEQ multiplex PCR, and its TCRdb copy is limited to in-frame clones, with some not included. The table includes 75,000 to 100,000 clones, roughly 90% detected once. Sample: peripheral blood, taken on day 0 of AZD1222 vaccination. Source of these receptors: an adult in good health.

CDR3 nucleotide sequence: TGTGCCAGCAGCGTAGGTCCCGAATACGAGCAGTACTTC. It yields the protein CASSVGPEYEQYF. The chain combines TRBV9 with TRBJ2-7; D is uncertain. This CDR3 comprises 13 residues. Germline-derived CDR1 and CDR2 are SGDLS and YYNGEE. The ends were cut back, 0 bases at V and 4 bases at J, with 8 bases in the middle.

V is TRBV6-5 and J is TRBJ1-4, with no clear D. The V end lost 3 bases, the J end lost 8 bases, and 13 bases lay between the germline ends. The CDR3 sequence is 14 residues long. Germline V gene sequence: CDR1 MNHEY, CDR2 SVGAGI. CDR3 nucleotides: TGTGCCAGCAGTTATCTGGGCCGCGGCGAAAAACTGTTTTTT. It yields the protein CASSYLGRGEKLFF.

The rearrangement links TRBV6-5 to TRBJ1-2; no definite D call. There are 15 residues in the CDR3. V lost 0 bases to trimming and J lost 1 base, with 9 bases between them. CDR1 is MNHEY, CDR2 SVGAGI, per germline. The CDR3 region has the DNA TGTGCCAGCAGTTACTCGGAGGGAAATAACTATGGCTACACCTTC. Its protein is CASSYSEGNNYGYTF.

The V call is TRBV7-3, the J call TRBJ2-3; 7 nucleotides align to TRBD2. V dropped 5 bases and J dropped 4; count of bases not matched to a gene: 6. The CDR3 has 14 residues. In germline, CDR1 is SGHTA, CDR2 FQGTGA. In DNA, the CDR3 is TGTGCCAGCAGCGTGACTAGCCCTCCAGATACGCAGTATTTT. Protein product: CASSVTSPPDTQYF.

The J gene is TRBJ1-2, the V gene TRBV4-1; TRBD1 matches 10 bases. This CDR3 region has 13 residues. CDR1 and CDR2 from the germline V gene are MGHRA and YSYEKL. With 4 bases clipped from V and 6 bases from J, the junction kept 2 bases outside the gene matches. The CDR3 DNA follows: TGCGCCAGCAGCCGGGACAGGGGCGATGGCTACACCTTC. Its protein is CASSRDRGDGYTF.

The V gene is TRBV5-7, the J gene TRBJ2-2, with TRBD2 as a possible D gene (7 bases). TRBV5-7 is an ORF for which the function is uncertain. The CDR3 consists of 14 residues. Trimming cost V 4 bases and J 6 bases, with 13 bases left between them. CDR3 DNA: TGTGCCAGCAGCCCGAGGGGGGGGCCCGGGGAGCTGTTTTTT. This sequence encodes CASSPRGGPGELFF.

The gene calls are TRBV19 and TRBJ2-7; 8 positions agree with TRBD1. This CDR3 is 15 amino acids long. Germline CDR1 and CDR2: LNHDA and SQIVND (reference sequence). V gave up 4 bases and J gave up 2 bases; unmatched junction bases: 7. The CDR3 loop reads CASSTDRGFTYEQYF. CDR3 coding DNA: TGTGCCAGTAGTACCGACAGGGGTTTTACCTACGAGCAGTACTTC.

The V call is TRBV9, the J call TRBJ1-2, with D possibly matching TRBD1 (5 bases). The V end lost 3 bases, the J end lost 6 bases, and 21 bases lay between the germline ends. Germline assignment: CDR1 SGDLS and CDR2 YYNGEE. The length of the CDR3 is 16 residues. The CDR3 bases are TGTGCCAGCAGCGCTCTCCTTTCTGGGGGTACACATGGCTACACCTTC. The encoded protein is CASSALLSGGTHGYTF.

This clone was recorded only once. The genes are TRBV4-2 and TRBJ2-2; TRBD1 matches 8 bases. The CDR3 loop spans 17 amino acids. The germline CDR1 and CDR2 sequences are LGHNA and YNFKEQ. V trimming: 3 bases; J trimming: 4 bases; junction bases outside the gene matches: 10. The CDR3 DNA sequence: TGTGCCAGCAGCCACCCCCCGGGACAGGTTGGCACCGGGGAGCTGTTTTTT. It encodes CASSHPPGQVGTGELFF.